Each of the 5 T cell receptor beta chains below was sequenced from the same sample in a study of CD8 T cells in acute hepatitis C reinfection. TCRdb keeps only in-frame clones here, not all; method: immunoSEQ multiplex PCR. Of some 38,000 clones in the sample, approximately 87% were seen once. The time point was: naive CD8 control sorted from an acute-time-point sample. Sequenced: naive CD8+ T cells from PBMCs. The receptors derive from a man aged 30-40 years with chronic hepatitis C.

This clone was counted a few times. This sequence joins TRBV5-1 and TRBJ2-2; 11 nucleotides match TRBD1. After removal of 3 bases from V and 4 bases from J, the junction contained 5 bases not matched to a gene. The CDR3 is 16 residues long. Germline lookup yields CDR1 SGHRS and CDR2 YFSETQ. The CDR3 DNA sequence: TGCGCCAGCAGCTACAGCGGGACAGGGGGCACCGGGGAGCTGTTTTTT. It is translated as CASSYSGTGGTGELFF.

The V gene is TRBV15, the J gene TRBJ2-7; D is possibly TRBD1 or TRBD2 (5 bases each). Germline V CDR1 and CDR2: LNHNV, YYDKDF (reference sequence). Trimming removed 6 bases from V and 4 bases from J, with 25 bases in between. This CDR3 is built from 17 residues. This chain's CDR3 is CATRGDLDTLTPYEQYF. DNA for the CDR3: TGTGCCACCAGGGGGGATTTGGATACCCTCACCCCATACGAGCAGTACTTC.

The rearrangement uses TRBV7-9 and TRBJ2-1; tentatively, D is TRBD2 (6 bases). Germline V lookup: CDR1 SEHNR, CDR2 FQNEAQ (reference sequence). The CDR3 spans 13 residues. The V gene lost 2 bases and the J gene lost 8 bases, with 10 bases spanning the gap. The CDR3 nucleotides are TGTGCCAGCAGCTTACTGGGAGGCGATGAGCAGTTCTTC. This sequence encodes CASSLLGGDEQFF.

This sequence joins TRBV9 and TRBJ1-2; 7 nucleotides agree with TRBD1. Germline lookup yields CDR1 SGDLS and CDR2 YYNGEE. The junction had 5 bases not matched to a gene; V was cut back by 4 bases and J by 2 bases. This CDR3 has 14 residues. As DNA, the CDR3 is TGTGCCAGCAGCCTAGACAGGGAAAACTATGGCTACACCTTC. This sequence encodes CASSLDRENYGYTF. Filled out from reference TRBV9 and TRBJ1-2, the complete variable domain reads DSGVTQTPKHLITATGQRVTLRCSPRSGDLSVYWYQQSLDQGLQFLIQYYNGEERAKGNILERFSAQQFPDLHSELNLSSLELGDSALYFCASSLDRENYGYTFGSGTRLTVV.

CDR3 sequence (DNA): TGTGCCAGCCCTAAACAAAACTATGGCTACACCTTC. As protein: CASPKQNYGYTF. The chain recombines TRBV2 with TRBJ1-2, with D uncertain. Germline V gene lookup returns CDR1 SNHLY and CDR2 FYNNEI. Trimming left V 8 bases short and J 2 bases short, with 9 bases between. The CDR3 is 12 residues long.